This passage covers 16 T cell receptor beta chains from one sample sequenced in a study of early stage breast cancer tumors. Method: immunoSEQ multiplex PCR; TCRdb's copy keeps in-frame clones and lacks some. The sample includes over 6,500 clones, more than 50% seen only once; the top ten take roughly 6.4%. Sequencing was done on a sample of breast tumor tissue. These receptors came from a person aged 70 to 85 with breast cancer.

This clone was seen only a few times. V and J are TRBV30 and TRBJ2-7; TRBD1 matches 9 bases. V trimming: 2 bases; J trimming: 3 bases; junction bases outside the gene matches: 8. This CDR3 region has 15 residues. Germline V gene data show CDR1 as GTSNPN and CDR2 as SVGIG (reference sequence). CDR3 amino acids: CAWSPRDRVYYEQYF. CDR3 nucleotides: TGTGCCTGGAGTCCCCGGGACAGGGTTTACTACGAGCAGTACTTC.

The sample holds one count of this clone. V and J are TRBV18 and TRBJ2-7; D is ambiguous. Trimming took off 2 bases at V and 5 bases at J, with 7 bases between the two ends. The CDR3 extends over 12 amino acids. From germline, CDR1 is KGHSH and CDR2 LQKENI. In DNA form, the CDR3 reads TGTGCCAGCTCACCAACAACCCACGAGCAGTACTTC. Its protein is CASSPTTHEQYF.

The chain joins TRBV6-5 to TRBJ2-3; D may be TRBD2 (6 bases). V lost 3 bases to trimming and J lost 5 bases, with 9 bases between them. The CDR3 consists of 13 residues. The germline gives CDR1 MNHEY, CDR2 SVGAGI. CDR3 in DNA: TGTGCCAGCAGTTATTTGGGACTAGATACGCAGTATTTT. This translates into CASSYLGLDTQYF.

The V call is TRBV5-6, the J call TRBJ2-5; 7 bases are a match to TRBD1. This CDR3 region has 13 residues. Germline loops: CDR1 SGHDT, CDR2 YYEEEE. Trimming took 2 bases from V and 3 from J; bases not matched to a gene: 1. The CDR3 reads CASSFDREETQYF. In DNA, the CDR3 is TGTGCCAGCAGCTTCGACAGGGAAGAGACCCAGTACTTC. The full variable domain, with the rest looked up from reference TRBV5-6 and TRBJ2-5, is DAGVTQSPTHLIKTRGQQVTLRCSPKSGHDTVSWYQQALGQGPQFIFQYYEEEERQRGNFPDRFSGHQFPNYSSELNVNALLLGDSALYLCASSFDREETQYFGPGTRLLVL.

This chain connects TRBV28 to TRBJ2-3, with D hard to call. The CDR3 has 13 residues. V lost 8 bases and J 2 bases, leaving 11 bases between the germline ends. The germline V gene has CDR1 MDHEN and CDR2 SYDVKM. CDR3 sequence reads: CASFAEYTDTQYF. The CDR3 nucleotides are TGTGCCAGCTTCGCGGAGTACACAGATACGCAGTATTTT.

This clone was counted a few times. The chain joins TRBV7-6 to TRBJ2-5, with 14 positions matching TRBD2. Trimming at V came to 0 bases and at J to 5 bases, leaving 5 bases not matched to a gene. This CDR3 has 17 amino acids. CDR1 and CDR2 (germline): SGHVS, FNYEAQ. The DNA of the CDR3 is TGTGCCAGCAGCTTAGCGGGACTAGCGGGGGCTAGGGAGACCCAGTACTTC. Translating it yields CASSLAGLAGARETQYF.

This clone is judged medium-sized. The rearrangement joins TRBV27 to TRBJ1-6, with TRBD1 identical over 9 bases. CDR1 and CDR2 from the germline V gene are MNHEY and SMNVEV (reference sequence). V was clipped by 3 bases and J by 7 bases; unmatched bases: 1. The CDR3 sequence is 14 residues long. The CDR3 nucleotides read TGTGCCAGCAGTTTTGGACAGGGGAATTCACCCCTCCACTTT. Its protein is CASSFGQGNSPLHF.

The chain links TRBV5-6 to TRBJ2-2, with a tentative D call TRBD1 (5 bases). From germline, CDR1 is SGHDT and CDR2 YYEEEE. With 4 bases removed from V and 7 bases from J, the gap between germline ends came to 14 bases. The CDR3 runs to 14 residues. This CDR3 is CASSSRVKGGELFF. Here the CDR3 DNA reads TGTGCCAGCAGCAGCAGGGTTAAGGGCGGGGAGCTGTTTTTT.

The CDR3 loop is CASSQARGNYGYTF. In DNA, the CDR3 is TGCGCCAGCAGCCAAGCAAGGGGTAACTATGGCTACACCTTC. The V call is TRBV4-1, the J call TRBJ1-2; D possibly corresponds to TRBD1 (5 bases). CDR1 is MGHRA, CDR2 YSYEKL, per germline. The CDR3 length is 14 residues. Trimming stripped 1 base from V and 1 base from J, with 7 bases between.

This chain joins TRBV15 and TRBJ2-5; 7 nucleotides agree with TRBD1. Trimming at V came to 3 bases and at J to 6 bases, leaving 10 bases not matched to a gene. This CDR3 has 15 residues. The germline gives CDR1 LNHNV, CDR2 YYDKDF (reference sequence). The CDR3 nucleotides read TGTGCCACCAGCAGGATTGACAGGGACATCAAGACCCAGTACTTC. Translation gives CATSRIDRDIKTQYF.

The rearrangement joins TRBV5-4 to TRBJ2-2; unclear D gene. The CDR3 is made up of 13 amino acids. Per the germline V gene, CDR1 is SGHNT and CDR2 is YYREEE (reference sequence). The ends were cut back, 0 bases at V and 4 bases at J, with 4 bases in the middle. CDR3 sequence reads: CASSLAVTGELFF. The CDR3 DNA reads as TGTGCCAGCAGCTTGGCCGTCACCGGGGAGCTGTTTTTT.

The rearrangement links TRBV5-4 to TRBJ2-1; a possible D gene is TRBD2 (6 bases). Per germline, CDR1 SGHNT and CDR2 YYREEE (reference sequence). This CDR3 has 17 residues. Trimming left V 1 base short and J 2 bases short, with 16 bases between. The CDR3 loop reads CASSLSASVGTYNEQFF. In DNA form, the CDR3 reads TGTGCCAGCAGCTTGTCGGCTAGCGTTGGCACCTACAATGAGCAGTTCTTC.

This chain links TRBV30 with TRBJ2-5; 8 nucleotides agree with TRBD2. From germline, CDR1 is GTSNPN and CDR2 SVGIG (reference sequence). CDR3 length: 14 residues. V dropped 4 bases and J dropped 3; count of bases not matched to a gene: 7. The CDR3 reads CAWTRGSGKETQYF. Here the CDR3 DNA reads TGTGCCTGGACGAGGGGTAGCGGGAAAGAGACCCAGTACTTC.

The chain couples TRBV14 to TRBJ2-1, with 9 bases that match TRBD1. The V gene's germline CDR1 is SGHDN and CDR2 FVKESK. This CDR3 contains 18 residues. The junction had 13 bases not matched to a gene; V was cut back by 0 bases and J by 7 bases. The CDR3 DNA follows: TGTGCCAGCAGCCAAGATTGGAGTGGGGACAGGGTTGGGAATGAGCAGTTCTTC. It yields the protein CASSQDWSGDRVGNEQFF.

The CDR3, as DNA: TGTGCCAGCAGTGAGAGCGGGGTAGGGACCCAGTACTTC. Amino acids: CASSESGVGTQYF. This rearrangement joins TRBV2 to TRBJ2-5; 7 bases agree with TRBD2. This CDR3 has 13 amino acids. Germline loops: CDR1 SNHLY, CDR2 FYNNEI. Trimming cost V 3 bases and J 7 bases; bases outside gene matches: 5.

This clone was counted a single time. The chain uses TRBV6-5 and TRBJ2-1, with D maybe TRBD1 (6 bases). CDR1 is MNHEY, CDR2 SVGAGI, per germline. The CDR3 extends over 12 amino acids. Trimming removed 11 bases at V and 7 bases at J, with 15 bases between. The CDR3 is CACSRGSNEQFF. CDR3 DNA sequence: TGTGCCTGCTCTAGGGGGTCGAATGAGCAGTTCTTC.